The clone carrying this T cell receptor (beta chain) appeared once. What it recognizes is unknown. PCR involved 60 Vbeta and 13 Jbeta primers. Clones were sequenced by immunoSEQ multiplex PCR, and TCRdb holds only the in-frame ones, with some missing. Counted here are 150,000 to 200,000 clones, over 65% occurring once; the ten biggest clones make up about 1.5%. This record belongs to a study of cytomegalovirus exposure and HLA in healthy donors. About the research overall: In an earlier analysis, some 110 million unique TCR beta sequences were found from 150 million to 200 million T cells. Whole-study results and caveats: Versus the approximately 700-donor mean, an Asian-associated ancestry cluster reportedly showed fewer N-insertions in a later analysis. In a later analysis, most CMV-associated TCR beta chains appeared HLA-restricted. In an earlier analysis, about 87% or about 30%: the productive usage of most TCR beta V segments.

CDR1 and CDR2 from the germline V gene are LNHDA and SQIVND (reference sequence). Losses at the gene ends were 4 bases for V and 3 bases for J; bases not matched to a gene: 4. This CDR3 has 15 amino acids. The receptor was isolated from a man aged 18 to 29 in good health and CMV-seronegative. The chain couples TRBV19 to TRBJ2-7; TRBD2 agrees at 12 bases. The source material was PBMCs. CDR3 DNA: TGTGCCAGTAGTACCAGGACTAGCGGGGTCTACGAGCAGTACTTC. It is translated as CASSTRTSGVYEQYF.